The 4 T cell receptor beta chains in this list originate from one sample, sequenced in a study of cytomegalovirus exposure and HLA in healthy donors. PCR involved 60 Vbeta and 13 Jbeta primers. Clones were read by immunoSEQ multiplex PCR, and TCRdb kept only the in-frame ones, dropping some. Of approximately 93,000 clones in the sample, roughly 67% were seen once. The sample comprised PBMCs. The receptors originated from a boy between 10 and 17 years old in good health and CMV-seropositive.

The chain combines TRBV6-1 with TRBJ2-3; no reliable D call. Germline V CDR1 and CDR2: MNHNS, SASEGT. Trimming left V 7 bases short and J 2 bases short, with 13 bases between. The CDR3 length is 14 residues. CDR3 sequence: CASTEVRPTDTQYF. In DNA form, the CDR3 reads TGTGCCAGCACCGAGGTGCGACCCACAGATACGCAGTATTTT.

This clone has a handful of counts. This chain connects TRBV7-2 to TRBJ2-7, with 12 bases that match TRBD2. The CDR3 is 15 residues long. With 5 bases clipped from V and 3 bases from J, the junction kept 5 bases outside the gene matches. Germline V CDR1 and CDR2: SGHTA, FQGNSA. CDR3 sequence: CASSPTSGSNYEQYF. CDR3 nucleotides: TGTGCCAGCAGCCCGACTAGCGGGAGTAACTACGAGCAGTACTTC.

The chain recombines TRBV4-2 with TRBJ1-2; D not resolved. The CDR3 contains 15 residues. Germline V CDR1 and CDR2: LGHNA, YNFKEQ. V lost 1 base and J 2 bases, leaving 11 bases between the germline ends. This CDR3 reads CASSQGQLHNYGYTF. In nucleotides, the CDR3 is TGTGCCAGCAGCCAAGGACAACTTCACAACTATGGCTACACCTTC.

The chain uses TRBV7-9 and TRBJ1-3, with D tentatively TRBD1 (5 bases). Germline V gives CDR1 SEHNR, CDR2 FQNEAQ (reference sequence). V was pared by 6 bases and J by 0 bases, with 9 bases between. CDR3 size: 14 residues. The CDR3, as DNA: TGTGCCAGCAGAACAGGTCTCTCTGGAAACACCATATATTTT. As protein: CASRTGLSGNTIYF.